The 3 T cell receptor beta chains below all came from one sample that was sequenced in a study of T-cell memory formation after mild COVID-19. From the 5' RACE reads, TCRdb called clonotypes with MiXCR, one entry per CDR3 protein. The sample shows some 69,000 distinct CDR3 sequences, 15% to 20% of them seen only once. Sequenced material: PBMCs or a T cell subset sorted from them (not recorded which). Every receptor here comes from an adult woman who had mild COVID-19 (a few samples of this study predate the infection). Cell type and time point are not known.

V gene TRBV15 combines with J gene TRBJ2-1, with 9 bases that match TRBD2. The CDR3 sequence is 15 residues long. The V and J ends lost 3 bases and 4 bases, in that order; junction bases with no gene match: 4. From germline, CDR1 is LNHNV and CDR2 YYDKDF (reference sequence). The DNA of the CDR3 is TGTGCCACCAGCAGGACTAGCGGACTTTACAATGAGCAGTTCTTC. Its protein product is CATSRTSGLYNEQFF.

This clonotype was counted only a few times. This chain links TRBV5-6 with TRBJ2-5, with TRBD2 matching 14 bases. CDR1 SGHDT and CDR2 YYEEEE come from the germline V gene. J gave up 1 base and V 4 bases, and 12 bases lay outside the gene matches. The CDR3 length is 19 residues. The CDR3 protein is CASSPDTGLAGGLQETQYF. CDR3 in DNA: TGTGCCAGCAGCCCAGATACCGGACTAGCGGGAGGCCTCCAAGAGACCCAGTACTTC. The whole variable domain, remainder taken from reference TRBV5-6 and TRBJ2-5, is DAGVTQSPTHLIKTRGQQVTLRCSPKSGHDTVSWYQQALGQGPQFIFQYYEEEERQRGNFPDRFSGHQFPNYSSELNVNALLLGDSALYLCASSPDTGLAGGLQETQYFGPGTRLLVL.

The J gene is TRBJ2-3, the V gene TRBV7-6; D is perhaps TRBD2 (5 bases). Germline assignment: CDR1 SGHVS and CDR2 FNYEAQ. The V and J ends lost 3 bases and 1 base respectively, with 8 bases between them. The CDR3 has 14 amino acids. CDR3: CASSFEGGTDTQYF. CDR3 bases: TGTGCCAGCAGCTTCGAGGGTGGCACAGATACGCAGTATTTT.